The 25 T cell receptor beta chains below all came from one sample that was sequenced in a study of T cells in Graves' hyperthyroidism and ophthalmopathy (dated by TCRdb to between 2019 and 2020). Library construction relied on multiplex PCR. The run used an Illumina HiSeq 2000. The TCR beta CDR3 regions were amplified from the RNA transcripts. The TCR CDR3 was subjected to a first round of RT-PCR using the HTBI primer set and the Qiagen OneStep RT-PCR kit. TCRdb trimmed public reads at Q25 via fastp, called clones via MiXCR and kept in-frame beta chains. Rows are combined by CDR3 protein, so each entry shows the most common genes and DNA. The sample has 490,000 or so distinct CDR3 sequences on record, roughly a sixth of them singletons. The top ten constitute approximately 32% of the sample. The sequenced material came from blood. All receptors derive from a woman in her thirties with Graves' ophthalmopathy.

This chain joins TRBV4-1 and TRBJ1-1, with D possibly matching TRBD1 (5 bases). Germline loops: CDR1 MGHRA, CDR2 YSYEKL. There are 14 residues in the CDR3. Trimming shortened V by 2 bases and J by 11 bases, and 18 bases separated the two germline ends. CDR3 residues: CASSQRGGTRYAFF. The CDR3 coding sequence is TGCGCCAGCAGCCAAAGAGGCGGGACCCGATATGCTTTCTTT.

This clonotype came up many times. The chain carries TRBV3-1 and TRBJ2-3, with 11 bases fitting TRBD2. Germline trimming cut 8 bases from V and 4 bases from J; bases unmatched to any gene: 8. The CDR3 has 15 residues. Germline V gene sequence: CDR1 LGHDT, CDR2 YNNKEL (reference sequence). CDR3 sequence reads: CASASLAGAADTQYF. The DNA of the CDR3 is TGTGCCAGCGCATCACTAGCGGGAGCGGCAGATACGCAGTATTTT.

The chain carries TRBV2 and TRBJ2-2; 13 bases match TRBD2. This CDR3 comprises 17 residues. Germline assignment: CDR1 SNHLY and CDR2 FYNNEI. V lost 0 bases to trimming and J lost 6 bases; unmatched junction nucleotides: 4. The CDR3 nucleotides are TGTGCCAGCAGTGAAGCCGGGACTAGCGGGGCGGCCGGGGAGCTGTTTTTT. This gives the protein CASSEAGTSGAAGELFF. Full variable domain (missing parts from reference TRBV2 and TRBJ2-2): EPEVTQTPSHQVTQMGQEVILRCVPISNHLYFYWYRQILGQKVEFLVSFYNNEISEKSEIFDDQFSVERPDGSNFTLKIRSTKLEDSAMYFCASSEAGTSGAAGELFFGEGSRLTVL.

In this sample, this clonotype turned up a few times. The chain has TRBV9 and TRBJ1-5, with a possible D match to TRBD1 (6 bases). From germline, CDR1 is SGDLS and CDR2 YYNGEE. V lost 0 bases and J lost 7, with 14 bases in between. There are 15 residues in the CDR3. The CDR3 DNA follows: TGTGCCAGCAGCGTAGGCGGCGGTCAGGGGCAGCCCCAGCATTTT. Translation gives CASSVGGGQGQPQHF.

The table lists this clonotype with a few counts. The chain uses TRBV4-3 and TRBJ1-2; D ambiguous. V dropped 4 bases and J dropped 1 base, with 10 bases sitting between them. CDR3 length: 14 amino acids. Germline V gene sequence: CDR1 LGHNA, CDR2 YSLEER. The CDR3 DNA reads as TGCGCCAGCAGCCCGGTGGACGGTAACTATGGCTACACCTTC. Translated, it gives CASSPVDGNYGYTF.

V is TRBV6-1 and J is TRBJ1-1; D is ambiguous. Germline lookup yields CDR1 MNHNS and CDR2 SASEGT. The CDR3 loop spans 14 amino acids. Trimming removed 1 base at V and 1 base at J, with 7 bases between. The CDR3 DNA sequence: TGTGCCAGCAGTGAAGGGCCCGGGAACACTGAAGCTTTCTTT. Protein: CASSEGPGNTEAFF.

At least ten counts were recorded for this clonotype. V is TRBV5-1 and J is TRBJ2-7, with 10 bases that match TRBD1. In germline, CDR1 is SGHRS, CDR2 YFSETQ. The CDR3 totals 17 residues. Unmatched junction bases numbered 16, after V lost 7 bases and J lost 3 bases. CDR3 DNA: TGCGCCAGCGGAGAGACGATCAAGACAGGGGGCATCTACGAGCAGTACTTC. This encodes CASGETIKTGGIYEQYF.

This CDR3 is CASSFDRVDDIQYF. As DNA, the CDR3 is TGTGCCAGCAGCTTCGACAGGGTTGACGACATTCAGTACTTC. V gene TRBV5-4 combines with J gene TRBJ2-4; 7 bases are shared with TRBD1. Germline V CDR1 and CDR2: SGHNT, YYREEE (reference sequence). The V gene end was trimmed by 2 bases and the J gene end by 8 bases; junction bases not matched to a gene: 7. This CDR3 region has 14 residues. Using reference TRBV5-4 and TRBJ2-4 for the parts outside the CDR3, the full variable domain is ETGVTQSPTHLIKTRGQQVTLRCSSQSGHNTVSWYQQALGQGPQFIFQYYREEENGRGNFPPRFSGLQFPNYSSELNVNALELDDSALYLCASSFDRVDDIQYFGAGTRLSVL.

The chain combines TRBV7-3 with TRBJ1-1; 9 bases are shared with TRBD1. Germline CDR1 and CDR2: SGHTA and FQGTGA. The junction had 8 bases not matched to a gene; V was cut back by 9 bases and J by 0 bases. The CDR3 length is 15 residues. CDR3 in amino acids: CASSFGTGMNTEAFF. In nucleotides, the CDR3 is TGTGCCAGTTCTTTCGGGACAGGGATGAACACTGAAGCTTTCTTT. The whole variable domain, remainder taken from reference TRBV7-3 and TRBJ1-1, is GAGVSQTPSNKVTEKGKYVELRCDPISGHTALYWYRQSLGQGPEFLIYFQGTGAADDSGLPNDRFFAVRPEGSVSTLKIQRTERGDSAVYLCASSFGTGMNTEAFFGQGTRLTVV.

Ten or more counts support this clonotype. V is TRBV20-1 and J is TRBJ2-7; weak D call: TRBD2 (6 bases). V was pared by 2 bases and J by 5 bases, with 16 bases between. The CDR3 runs 14 residues. Per the germline V gene, CDR1 is DFQATT and CDR2 is SNEGSKA (reference sequence). CDR3 sequence reads: CSARSGEVRDEQYF. DNA of the CDR3: TGCAGTGCTAGATCGGGGGAGGTTAGGGACGAGCAGTACTTC.

This sequence joins TRBV11-2 and TRBJ2-5, with TRBD2 identical over 7 bases. Looked up from germline, CDR1 is SGHAT and CDR2 is FQNNGV. This CDR3 is built from 15 residues. V lost 9 bases, J lost 5 bases, and 15 bases stayed unmatched. CDR3 protein: CASSIGAGPGETQYF. CDR3 DNA: TGTGCCAGTAGTATAGGAGCGGGGCCGGGGGAGACCCAGTACTTC.

This clonotype turned up a few times. The rearrangement links TRBV7-3 to TRBJ2-2; 9 bases are a match to TRBD2. CDR3 length equals 16 residues. Unmatched junction bases numbered 9, after V lost 5 bases and J lost 5 bases. Germline CDR1 is SGHTA and CDR2 is FQGTGA. CDR3 DNA sequence: TGTGCCAGCAGCCTTTTAGCGGGAGCGGGGACCGGGGAGCTGTTTTTT. Translation: CASSLLAGAGTGELFF.

In its sample, this clonotype was seen many times. The CDR3, as DNA: TGTGCCAGCAGTTTAACCCGGGACAGGGGGACTGAAGCTTTCTTT. Translating gives CASSLTRDRGTEAFF. The gene calls are TRBV12-3 or TRBV12-4 and TRBJ1-1, with 11 bases lining up with TRBD1. The CDR3 extends over 15 amino acids. V dropped 2 bases and J dropped 5; count of bases not matched to a gene: 4.

As to this clonotype: The germline gene is not matched at one end of the junction; a read error may be the cause. The genes are TRBV7-3 and TRBJ1-1; D is uncertain. The germline V gene encodes CDR1 SGHTA and CDR2 FQGTGA. The CDR3 runs 14 residues. The CDR3 here is CASRLVAGNTEAFF. CDR3 sequence (DNA): TGTGCCAGCCGCTTAGTTGCGGGAAACACTGAAGCTTTCTTT.

The rearrangement uses TRBV19 and TRBJ2-7; 8 positions agree with TRBD1. The germline V gene encodes CDR1 LNHDA and CDR2 SQIVND (reference sequence). The CDR3 has 13 residues. Trimming cost V 9 bases and J 4 bases; bases outside gene matches: 8. The CDR3: CASQDRAGYEQYF. CDR3 coding DNA: TGTGCCAGCCAGGACAGGGCAGGATACGAGCAGTACTTC.

This clonotype appeared many times. The V gene is TRBV18, the J gene TRBJ2-5; D unresolved. The CDR3 extends over 12 amino acids. Trimming left V 0 bases short and J 3 bases short, with 2 bases between. Per germline, CDR1 KGHSH and CDR2 LQKENI. The CDR3 sequence: CASSPPKETQYF. CDR3 DNA sequence: TGTGCCAGCTCACCACCGAAAGAGACCCAGTACTTC.

This clonotype appeared many times. This chain links TRBV7-9 with TRBJ2-3, with 7 bases fitting TRBD2. The CDR3 is 15 amino acids. Germline trimming cut 3 bases from V and 2 bases from J; bases unmatched to any gene: 5. Germline CDR1 reads SEHNR; CDR2 reads FQNEAQ (reference sequence). The CDR3 DNA is TGTGCCAGCAGCTTCTTCGGGGGGAACACAGATACGCAGTATTTT. Translated: CASSFFGGNTDTQYF.

There are a few counts of this clonotype. A much larger clone is a single base away; this may be a read error. This chain joins TRBV28 and TRBJ1-1; D gene ambiguous. The V end lost 2 bases, the J end lost 4 bases, and 8 bases lay between the germline ends. The CDR3 is 13 amino acids. CDR1 and CDR2 (germline): MDHEN, SYDVKM. CDR3 DNA sequence: TGTGCCAGCAGTTTACGGCCGGGCACTGAAGCTTTCTTT. Its protein product is CASSLRPGTEAFF.

In its sample, this clonotype was seen a few times. The gene calls are TRBV7-3 and TRBJ2-3, with 8 positions matching TRBD2. Germline V gene lookup returns CDR1 SGHTA and CDR2 FQGTGA. The CDR3 is made up of 17 amino acids. V lost 6 bases to trimming and J lost 2 bases; unmatched junction nucleotides: 13. The CDR3 DNA follows: TGTGCCAGCAGTCACCAAGGGACTAGATTAACCACAGATACGCAGTATTTT. Translating it yields CASSHQGTRLTTDTQYF.

This clonotype was recorded at least ten times. J is TRBJ1-2 and V is TRBV5-6; the D is unclear. Trimming took off 0 bases at V and 8 bases at J, with 14 bases between the two ends. The germline gives CDR1 SGHDT, CDR2 YYEEEE. The CDR3 spans 14 residues. For the CDR3, the DNA is TGTGCCAGCAGCTTGGATAGTGTAATGGCCGGCTACACCTTC. This sequence encodes CASSLDSVMAGYTF.

The genes are TRBV11-2 and TRBJ1-4; D gene uncertain. Germline CDR1 is SGHAT and CDR2 is FQNNGV. Trimming took off 5 bases at V and 4 bases at J, with 14 bases between the two ends. The CDR3 runs to 15 residues. The CDR3 sequence: CASSPGDGINEKLFF. The CDR3 DNA reads TGTGCCAGCAGCCCCGGTGATGGAATTAATGAAAAACTGTTTTTT.

A remark on this clonotype: A much larger clone lies a single base off, so this may be a read error. V is TRBV18 and J is TRBJ2-3, with D perhaps assigned TRBD1 or TRBD2 (5 bases each). CDR3 length: 13 residues. Germline V gives CDR1 KGHSH, CDR2 LQKENI. The CDR3 spells CGSSPGTGDTQYF. As DNA, the CDR3 is TGTGGCAGCTCACCAGGGACCGGAGATACGCAGTATTTT.

This clonotype was seen a few times. This chain uses TRBV9 with TRBJ1-2, with D perhaps TRBD1 (5 bases). CDR3 length: 16 residues. The germline V gene encodes CDR1 SGDLS and CDR2 YYNGEE. With 3 bases removed from V and 4 bases from J, the gap between germline ends came to 19 bases. This chain's CDR3 is CASSADPTRESYGYTF. In nucleotides, the CDR3 is TGTGCCAGCAGCGCAGACCCCACCAGGGAGTCCTATGGCTACACCTTC.

This clonotype was seen a few times. This rearrangement joins TRBV18 to TRBJ2-1, with 9 bases fitting TRBD2. J was trimmed by 0 bases and V by 1 base; bases with no gene match: 4. The CDR3 is 17 residues long. Germline CDR1 is KGHSH and CDR2 is LQKENI. CDR3 sequence: CASSPRLAGRSYNEQFF. Written as DNA, the CDR3 is TGTGCCAGCTCACCACGGCTAGCGGGACGCTCCTACAATGAGCAGTTCTTC.

The sample holds a few counts of this clonotype. This sequence joins TRBV6-1 and TRBJ2-5; unclear D gene. Germline V lookup: CDR1 MNHNS, CDR2 SASEGT. The germline V and J ends were trimmed by 6 bases and 9 bases, with 11 bases remaining between them. CDR3 length: 11 residues. This chain's CDR3 is CASRRPGPQYF. The CDR3 bases are TGTGCCAGCAGACGACCAGGCCCCCAGTACTTC.